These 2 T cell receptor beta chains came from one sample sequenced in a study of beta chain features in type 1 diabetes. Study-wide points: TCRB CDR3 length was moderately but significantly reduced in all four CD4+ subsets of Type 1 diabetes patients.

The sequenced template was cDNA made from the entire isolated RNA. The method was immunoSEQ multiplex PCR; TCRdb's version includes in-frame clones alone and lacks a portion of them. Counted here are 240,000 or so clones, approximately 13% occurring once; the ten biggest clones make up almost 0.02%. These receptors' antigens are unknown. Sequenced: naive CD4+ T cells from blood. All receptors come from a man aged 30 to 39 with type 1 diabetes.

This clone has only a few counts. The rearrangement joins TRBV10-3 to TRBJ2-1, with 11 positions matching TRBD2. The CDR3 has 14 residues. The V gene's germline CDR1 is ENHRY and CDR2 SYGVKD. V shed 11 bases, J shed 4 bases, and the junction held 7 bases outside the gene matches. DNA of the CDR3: TGTGCCGCTTCCGGGACTAGCGGATACAATGAGCAGTTCTTC. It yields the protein CAASGTSGYNEQFF.

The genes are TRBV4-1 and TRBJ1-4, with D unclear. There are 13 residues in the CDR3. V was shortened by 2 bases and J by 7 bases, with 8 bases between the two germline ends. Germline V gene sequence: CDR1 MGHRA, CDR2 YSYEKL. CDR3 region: CASSQSSSEKLFF. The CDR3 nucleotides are TGCGCCAGCAGCCAATCGTCGAGTGAAAAACTGTTTTTT.